Following are 19 T cell receptor beta chains from one sample sequenced in a study of vaccination effects on CD4 cells after COVID-19. TCRdb's copy holds only in-frame clones and misses some; the assay was immunoSEQ multiplex PCR. The repertoire has tens of thousands of clones, 60% to 80% of them found once; the top ten carry about 1.7%. Their target antigens are unknown. Before sequencing, viral peptide pools were used by the ViraFEST assay to expand antigen-specific CD4+ T cells. Subsequent to a culture period of 10 to 11 days, CD4+ T cells were isolated. Sequences were derived from CD4+ T cells from PBMCs cultured with HCoV-229E spike peptides, sampled before COVID-19 vaccination. These receptors all come from a human donor who received a COVID-19 vaccine.

The genes are TRBV6-4 and TRBJ2-7; D is uncertain. Between the trimmed V and J ends, which lost 4 bases and 4 bases, there was a span of 20 bases. CDR3 length: 16 amino acids. Per germline, CDR1 MRHNA and CDR2 SNTAGT. The CDR3 nucleotides are TGTGCCAGCAGTGGAGTCGCAGCCATTAGCCTTTACGAGCAGTACGTC. It yields the protein CASSGVAAISLYEQYV.

The chain carries TRBV9 and TRBJ1-6; D uncertain. CDR1 is SGDLS, CDR2 YYNGEE, per germline. With 0 bases removed from V and 8 bases from J, the gap between germline ends came to 12 bases. This CDR3 has 15 residues. The CDR3 loop reads CASSVAPGRDSPLHF. For the CDR3, the DNA is TGTGCCAGCAGCGTAGCTCCGGGGAGGGATTCACCCCTCCACTTT.

This sequence joins TRBV19 and TRBJ1-4; D call uncertain. In germline, CDR1 is LNHDA, CDR2 SQIVND (reference sequence). The CDR3 runs to 15 residues. V lost 4 bases and J 6 bases, leaving 15 bases between the germline ends. The DNA for the CDR3 is TGTGCCAGTAGTAACCAGGACGGGCGATATGAAAAACTGTTTTTT. Residues: CASSNQDGRYEKLFF.

The rearrangement joins TRBV7-8 to TRBJ2-7, with D perhaps matching TRBD1 or TRBD2 (6 bases each). Per germline, CDR1 SGHVS and CDR2 FQNEAQ. The CDR3 runs to 14 residues. V shed 0 bases and J shed 2 bases, with 8 bases lying between them. Here the CDR3 reads CASSLAGGPYEQYV. The DNA for the CDR3 is TGTGCCAGCAGCTTAGCGGGGGGCCCCTACGAGCAGTACGTC.

V gene TRBV11-1 combines with J gene TRBJ2-7; D might be TRBD2 (6 bases). Trimming cost V 2 bases and J 3 bases, with 11 bases left between them. CDR1 is SGHAT and CDR2 is FQDESV in the germline V gene (reference sequence). The CDR3 totals 14 residues. The CDR3 DNA follows: TGTGCCAGCAGCTTAACCGGGGGTTACTACGAGCAGTACGTC. Residues: CASSLTGGYYEQYV.

This sequence joins TRBV7-2 and TRBJ2-3; 10 bases line up with TRBD2. The germline gives CDR1 SGHTA, CDR2 FQGNSA. The CDR3 contains 16 residues. Trimming cost V 4 bases and J 0 bases; bases outside gene matches: 4. DNA for the CDR3: TGTGCCAGCAGCTCCTTAGCGGGGGGTAGCACAGATACGCAGTATTTT. Its protein is CASSSLAGGSTDTQYF.

The gene calls are TRBV7-9 and TRBJ2-3, with 7 bases identical to TRBD1. The CDR3 totals 15 residues. Germline V CDR1 and CDR2: SEHNR, FQNEAQ (reference sequence). J was trimmed by 0 bases and V by 5 bases; bases with no gene match: 5. The CDR3 spells CASSPGQTSTDTQYF. DNA of the CDR3: TGTGCCAGCAGCCCGGGACAGACTAGCACAGATACGCAGTATTTT.

The V and J genes are TRBV3-1 (or the pseudogene TRBV3-2) and TRBJ2-7, with 7 bases that match TRBD1. From germline, CDR1 is LGHDT and CDR2 YNNKEL (reference sequence). V lost 5 bases and J lost 4; bases outside the gene matches: 11. This CDR3 is built from 15 residues. The CDR3 protein is CASSGRDRVKYEQYV. CDR3 nucleotides: TGTGCCAGCAGCGGGAGAGACAGGGTTAAATACGAGCAGTACGTC.

The rearrangement uses TRBV7-2 and TRBJ1-2, with unresolved D. V was trimmed by 5 bases and J by 6 bases, leaving 22 bases between them. The CDR3 is 16 residues long. The germline V gene has CDR1 SGHTA and CDR2 FQGNSA. The CDR3 region is CASSPPPHSGRHGYTF. The CDR3 region has the DNA TGTGCCAGCAGCCCCCCGCCCCACTCGGGCAGGCATGGCTACACCTTC.

This clone was observed a single time. The chain links TRBV5-1 to TRBJ1-4; no clear D gene. Germline CDR1 reads SGHRS; CDR2 reads YFSETQ. The CDR3 has 16 amino acids. Trimming removed 4 bases at V and 2 bases at J, with 15 bases between. As DNA, the CDR3 is TGCGCCAGCAGCGCAACCCCGGTGGGGACTAATGAAAAACTGTTTTTT. Protein: CASSATPVGTNEKLFF.

This clone was seen only once. The chain carries TRBV5-1 and TRBJ1-2; D may be TRBD1 (5 bases). CDR1 is SGHRS and CDR2 is YFSETQ in the germline V gene. The CDR3 consists of 13 residues. Trimming took 0 bases from V and 6 from J, leaving 9 bases between them. CDR3 sequence (DNA): TGCGCCAGCAGCTTGGGACAGAAGGATGGCTACACCTTC. The encoded protein is CASSLGQKDGYTF.

This clone occurred a few times. The DNA for the CDR3 is TGTGCCAGCAGTTCTCTTTGGACTGAAGCTTTCTTT. Residues: CASSSLWTEAFF. The chain recombines TRBV12-3 or TRBV12-4 with TRBJ1-1; D unclear. The CDR3 length is 12 residues. The V end lost 4 bases, the J end lost 5 bases, and 8 bases lay between the germline ends.

This clone appeared once. The V call is TRBV6-5, the J call TRBJ2-7; TRBD1 matches 11 bases. Trimming took 5 bases from V and 2 from J; bases not matched to a gene: 5. Germline V gene lookup returns CDR1 MNHEY and CDR2 SVGAGI. The CDR3 spans 15 residues. The CDR3 reads CASSHGTGGTYEQYV. The CDR3 DNA sequence: TGTGCCAGCAGTCACGGGACAGGGGGGACCTACGAGCAGTACGTC.

The genes are TRBV20-1 and TRBJ2-1; D assignment may be TRBD1 or TRBD2 (6 bases each). Per the germline V gene, CDR1 is DFQATT and CDR2 is SNEGSKA (reference sequence). This CDR3 has 10 amino acids. CDR3: CGGGLDEQFF. The CDR3 nucleotides are TGCGGAGGGGGTCTCGATGAGCAGTTCTTC.

The chain uses TRBV7-8 and TRBJ1-4; the match to TRBD1 covers 7 bases. The CDR3 totals 15 residues. V lost 1 base and J lost 3; bases outside the gene matches: 2. CDR1 and CDR2 (germline): SGHVS, FQNEAQ. The CDR3, as DNA: TGTGCCAGCAGCTTAGACAGGGGAGCTAATGAAAAACTGTTTTTT. Amino acids: CASSLDRGANEKLFF.

The chain is built from TRBV27 and TRBJ1-4, with a weak D call TRBD1 (6 bases). V lost 6 bases to trimming and J lost 3 bases, with 11 bases between them. Germline V gene sequence: CDR1 MNHEY, CDR2 SMNVEV (reference sequence). The CDR3 covers 14 residues. CDR3 amino acids: CASRETGSNEKLFF. The CDR3, as DNA: TGTGCCAGCAGAGAAACAGGGTCTAATGAAAAACTGTTTTTT.

The J gene is TRBJ2-4, the V gene TRBV21-1; the table's D call of TRBD2 was not tested on the DNA. TRBV21-1 is tagged as a pseudogene. The CDR3 loop spans 19 amino acids. The CDR3 reads CASSPVPVSAPSSKNIQYF. CDR3 nucleotide sequence: TGTGCCAGCAGTCCGGTCCCCGTTTCCGCTCCCTCCTCCAAAAACATTCAGTACTTC.

The gene calls are TRBV2 and TRBJ1-1; 11 positions agree with TRBD1. Germline CDR1 SNHLY, CDR2 FYNNEI. Losses at the gene ends were 7 bases for V and 7 bases for J; bases not matched to a gene: 8. CDR3 length: 14 amino acids. This chain's CDR3 is CASKPTGTGGEAFF. Here the CDR3 DNA reads TGTGCCAGCAAGCCAACCGGGACAGGGGGTGAAGCTTTCTTT.

This chain connects TRBV5-8 to TRBJ1-2, with unresolved D. In germline, CDR1 is SGHTS, CDR2 YDEGEE. CDR3 length equals 13 residues. V was shortened by 2 bases and J by 6 bases, with 11 bases between the two germline ends. This chain's CDR3 is CASSFVGDDGYTF. For the CDR3, the DNA is TGTGCCAGCAGCTTCGTCGGGGATGATGGCTACACCTTC.